These 30 T cell receptor beta chains were all obtained from the same sample, sequenced in a study of blood T cell repertoires in COVID-19. Profiling relied on immunoSEQ multiplex PCR, and the TCRdb table lists in-frame clones only, not all of them. The repertoire holds more than 200,000 clones, with around 85% as singletons. What was sequenced was peripheral blood. These TCRs come from a man aged 80 or over with acute or convalescent COVID-19.

V gene TRBV6-4 combines with J gene TRBJ2-3; 11 nucleotides align to TRBD2. With 5 bases clipped from V and 4 bases from J, the junction kept 5 bases outside the gene matches. The CDR3 contains 15 residues. Germline CDR1 reads MRHNA; CDR2 reads SNTAGT. CDR3 region: CASSHLAGGSDTQYF. In nucleotides, the CDR3 is TGTGCCAGCAGTCATCTAGCGGGGGGCTCAGATACGCAGTATTTT.

In nucleotides, the CDR3 is TGTGCCAGCACCCCCGGGACAGGTATTTTCACTGAAGCTTTCTTT. The encoded protein is CASTPGTGIFTEAFF. The chain carries TRBV28 and TRBJ1-1, with 8 bases lining up with TRBD1. The CDR3 is made up of 15 amino acids. J gave up 4 bases and V 7 bases, and 11 bases lay outside the gene matches. The V gene's germline CDR1 is MDHEN and CDR2 SYDVKM. Full variable domain (missing parts from reference TRBV28 and TRBJ1-1): DVKVTQSSRYLVKRTGEKVFLECVQDMDHENMFWYRQDPGLGLRLIYFSYDVKMKEKGDIPEGYSVSREKKERFSLILESASTNQTSMYLCASTPGTGIFTEAFFGQGTRLTVV.

V is TRBV6-5 and J is TRBJ2-2; 11 bases agree with TRBD2. Germline loops: CDR1 MNHEY, CDR2 SVGAGI. J gave up 4 bases and V 10 bases, and 8 bases lay outside the gene matches. The CDR3 has 15 amino acids. The CDR3 nucleotides read TGTGCCACTAGGAGTGGGACTAGCGGCACCGGGGAGCTGTTTTTT. Translated, it gives CATRSGTSGTGELFF.

The chain is built from TRBV24-1 and TRBJ2-2; 8 bases agree with TRBD1. CDR1 is KGHDR, CDR2 SFDVKD, per germline. V dropped 6 bases and J dropped 7; count of bases not matched to a gene: 6. This CDR3 has 14 residues. CDR3 DNA sequence: TGTGCCACCAGTCAGGGGGCGAGGAACGGGGAGCTGTTTTTT. Translation: CATSQGARNGELFF.

The CDR3 sequence is CASSLPGPNEKLFF. CDR3 coding DNA: TGTGCCAGCAGTCTCCCGGGTCCTAATGAAAAACTGTTTTTT. This chain joins TRBV6-5 and TRBJ1-4; D is uncertain. This CDR3 spans 14 amino acids. Germline lookup yields CDR1 MNHEY and CDR2 SVGAGI. The V gene lost 5 bases and the J gene lost 3 bases, with 10 bases spanning the gap.

The chain recombines TRBV27 with TRBJ2-7; 7 nucleotides match TRBD1. The junction had 11 bases not matched to a gene; V was cut back by 6 bases and J by 0 bases. Germline CDR1 and CDR2: MNHEY and SMNVEV (reference sequence). The CDR3 consists of 16 residues. CDR3 protein: CASRKQGQRSSYEQYF. The CDR3 nucleotides read TGTGCCAGCAGAAAACAGGGGCAGAGGAGCTCCTACGAGCAGTACTTC.

This chain uses TRBV5-1 with TRBJ1-4, with 7 bases that match TRBD1. After removal of 4 bases from V and 4 bases from J, the junction contained 4 bases not matched to a gene. Germline V CDR1 and CDR2: SGHRS, YFSETQ. CDR3 length: 14 residues. The CDR3 DNA reads TGCGCCAGCAGCAACTCAGGGGGTAATGAAAAACTGTTTTTT. Protein product: CASSNSGGNEKLFF.

The chain couples TRBV9 to TRBJ2-2; D is perhaps TRBD1 (5 bases). This CDR3 contains 15 residues. Between the trimmed V and J ends, which lost 3 bases and 6 bases, there was a span of 15 bases. Germline V gene lookup returns CDR1 SGDLS and CDR2 YYNGEE. CDR3 DNA sequence: TGTGCCAGCAGCGGGCAGGGAAGTGGTTCCGGGGAGCTGTTTTTT. Its protein is CASSGQGSGSGELFF.

The chain combines TRBV6-5 with TRBJ2-7, with 10 bases that match TRBD1. CDR1 and CDR2 (germline): MNHEY, SVGAGI. The V segment lost 1 base and the J segment 6 bases; nucleotides outside the gene matches: 6. This CDR3 has 15 residues. The CDR3 loop is CASSYFSGQGSEQYF. The CDR3 DNA sequence: TGTGCCAGCAGTTACTTCTCGGGACAGGGGAGCGAGCAGTACTTC.

The rearrangement uses TRBV3-1 (or the pseudogene TRBV3-2) and TRBJ2-7; no definite D call. The CDR3 has 13 residues. Germline CDR1 is LGHDT and CDR2 is YNNKEL (reference sequence). V was trimmed by 4 bases and J by 0 bases, leaving 7 bases between them. In DNA, the CDR3 is TGTGCCAGCAGCCCGTATCGCTCCTACGAGCAGTACTTC. Translating gives CASSPYRSYEQYF.

This chain uses TRBV7-8 with TRBJ1-2; 12 nucleotides align to TRBD1. CDR1 and CDR2 from the germline V gene are SGHVS and FQNEAQ. The J segment lost 9 bases and the V segment lost 5 bases, leaving 10 bases of the junction unmatched. The CDR3 has 15 residues. CDR3 coding DNA: TGTGCCAGCAGCCCAGGCGCGGGACAGGGGGCAAGCTACACCTTC. Translating gives CASSPGAGQGASYTF.

This clone appeared a few times. CDR3 coding DNA: TGTGCCAGCAGCCGCCCCGGGAGCTCCTACGAGCAGTACTTC. This gives the protein CASSRPGSSYEQYF. The chain joins TRBV9 to TRBJ2-7; the D gene is possibly TRBD2 (6 bases). CDR3 length: 14 amino acids. The germline V gene has CDR1 SGDLS and CDR2 YYNGEE. V lost 4 bases to trimming and J lost 0 bases, with 11 bases between them.

This clone was observed once. V is TRBV7-2 and J is TRBJ2-7, with 11 bases fitting TRBD2. Germline CDR1 is SGHTA and CDR2 is FQGNSA. J lost 6 bases, V lost 0 bases, and 10 bases had no gene match. The CDR3 contains 17 residues. CDR3 residues: CASSLALSLAGGGEQYF. The CDR3 DNA sequence: TGTGCCAGCAGCTTAGCGCTAAGTCTAGCGGGAGGAGGCGAGCAGTACTTC.

This chain links TRBV11-2 with TRBJ1-1; D gene ambiguous. This CDR3 comprises 14 residues. Deletions cut 6 bases from V and 5 bases from J, with 16 bases between. The germline CDR1 and CDR2 sequences are SGHAT and FQNNGV. The chain's CDR3 is CASSQWYGRTEAFF. The CDR3 DNA reads TGTGCCAGCAGTCAGTGGTACGGGAGGACTGAAGCTTTCTTT.

This clone appeared once. V is TRBV19 and J is TRBJ2-1, with TRBD2 as a possible D gene (5 bases). The CDR3 has 16 amino acids. V was shortened by 5 bases and J by 5 bases, with 19 bases between the two germline ends. The V gene's germline CDR1 is LNHDA and CDR2 SQIVND (reference sequence). CDR3 loop: CASSPRTLLLDNEQFF. CDR3 DNA sequence: TGTGCCAGTAGTCCCCGGACTCTTTTGTTAGACAATGAGCAGTTCTTC.

V and J are TRBV29-1 and TRBJ2-7; 7 bases are a match to TRBD1. CDR1 is SQVTM and CDR2 is ANQGSEA in the germline V gene. Trimming cost V 6 bases and J 5 bases; bases outside gene matches: 7. The CDR3 has 12 amino acids. The CDR3 DNA follows: TGCAGCGTCGAGGACGACAGGGACGAGCAGTACTTC. The encoded protein is CSVEDDRDEQYF.

Details on this clone: Other DNA sequences in this sample translate to the same CDR3. The chain is built from TRBV6-5 and TRBJ1-6; 7 nucleotides match TRBD1. Germline lookup yields CDR1 MNHEY and CDR2 SVGAGI. The CDR3 length is 15 residues. V gave up 6 bases and J gave up 0 bases; unmatched junction bases: 2. The CDR3 is CASRTGSSYNSPLHF. The CDR3 DNA sequence: TGTGCCAGCAGGACAGGGAGCTCCTATAATTCACCCCTCCACTTT.

The chain links TRBV30 to TRBJ1-4; D remains ambiguous. The CDR3 contains 14 residues. Trimming took off 2 bases at V and 8 bases at J, with 15 bases between the two ends. CDR1 is GTSNPN, CDR2 SVGIG, per germline (reference sequence). The chain's CDR3 is CAWSPDGRSEKLFF. The CDR3 nucleotides read TGTGCCTGGAGTCCTGACGGGAGGAGCGAAAAACTGTTTTTT.

The chain is built from TRBV28 and TRBJ2-1; 7 bases line up with TRBD2. The CDR3 is 15 residues long. Per the germline V gene, CDR1 is MDHEN and CDR2 is SYDVKM. V was clipped by 6 bases and J by 5 bases; unmatched bases: 10. For the CDR3, the DNA is TGTGCCAGCAGCCCAGCGGGGAATCGCCACAATGAGCAGTTCTTC. Protein product: CASSPAGNRHNEQFF.

This rearrangement joins TRBV6-6 to TRBJ1-2, with 9 positions matching TRBD1. Looked up from germline, CDR1 is MNHNY and CDR2 is SVGAGI (reference sequence). The CDR3 is 16 residues long. With 6 bases clipped from V and 0 bases from J, the junction kept 8 bases outside the gene matches. CDR3 in amino acids: CASRRTGGRANYGYTF. DNA of the CDR3: TGTGCCAGCAGGCGCACAGGGGGCCGAGCTAACTATGGCTACACCTTC.

This chain uses TRBV19 with TRBJ1-6; 8 nucleotides match TRBD1. V was clipped by 8 bases and J by 1 base; unmatched bases: 7. Germline lookup yields CDR1 LNHDA and CDR2 SQIVND (reference sequence). The CDR3 totals 16 residues. The CDR3 DNA is TGTGCCAGTTCGACAGGGGAAAAGTCCTATAATTCACCCCTCCACTTT. Translation: CASSTGEKSYNSPLHF.

This clone was seen only a few times. J is TRBJ2-7 and V is TRBV4-2, with D unresolved. CDR1 is LGHNA and CDR2 is YNFKEQ in the germline V gene. Trimming took off 0 bases at V and 2 bases at J, with 8 bases between the two ends. The CDR3 loop spans 14 amino acids. CDR3 loop: CASSQDRLAYEQYF. The CDR3 region has the DNA TGTGCCAGCAGCCAAGATCGGCTAGCCTACGAGCAGTACTTC.

The chain carries TRBV18 and TRBJ1-2, with 7 bases lining up with TRBD1. Germline lookup yields CDR1 KGHSH and CDR2 LQKENI. The CDR3 consists of 18 residues. V gave up 2 bases and J gave up 4 bases; unmatched junction bases: 16. CDR3 loop: CASSPSGVTGQPGYGYTF. The CDR3 DNA sequence: TGTGCCAGCTCACCATCGGGGGTGACAGGGCAGCCGGGCTATGGCTACACCTTC.

This chain uses TRBV21-1 with TRBJ2-5; the table calls TRBD2, which could not be checked here. TRBV21-1 corresponds to a pseudogene. This CDR3 has 19 residues. For the CDR3, the DNA is TGTGCCAGCAGCAAAGAAGGAGGACTAGCGCACACTTCTCAAGAGACCCAGTACTTC. Its translation is CASSKEGGLAHTSQETQYF.

In nucleotides, the CDR3 is TGTGCCTGGAGTGTAGGAGGGGCGGATAATTCACCCCTCCACTTT. Translation: CAWSVGGADNSPLHF. The J gene is TRBJ1-6, the V gene TRBV30, with a weak D call TRBD1 (5 bases). Germline CDR1 is GTSNPN and CDR2 is SVGIG (reference sequence). This CDR3 comprises 15 residues. Trimming took off 0 bases at V and 5 bases at J, with 11 bases between the two ends.

This sequence joins TRBV2 and TRBJ1-2; 7 nucleotides align to TRBD1. Germline V CDR1 and CDR2: SNHLY, FYNNEI. Trimming took 7 bases from V and 7 from J; bases not matched to a gene: 6. This CDR3 is 12 amino acids long. The CDR3 reads CASTRDRAGYTF. The CDR3 DNA reads as TGTGCCAGCACAAGAGACAGGGCTGGCTACACCTTC.

The DNA of the CDR3 is TGTGCCAGCAGCCAAGTGGGGCTAGCGGGAGCGGGCGAGCAGTTCTTC. Its protein product is CASSQVGLAGAGEQFF. V is TRBV14 and J is TRBJ2-1; 10 positions agree with TRBD2. Germline CDR1 SGHDN, CDR2 FVKESK. With 1 base clipped from V and 10 bases from J, the junction kept 10 bases outside the gene matches. The length of the CDR3 is 16 residues.

The chain combines TRBV2 with TRBJ1-5; D is perhaps TRBD1 (6 bases). Trimming left V 6 bases short and J 7 bases short, with 19 bases between. Germline CDR1 and CDR2: SNHLY and FYNNEI. The CDR3 length is 15 residues. The CDR3 DNA follows: TGTGCCAGCAGGAGGGGACAAACGGGTAGACAGCCCCAGCATTTT. Protein: CASRRGQTGRQPQHF.

This clone has only one observation. The chain uses TRBV25-1 and TRBJ1-4, with 10 bases lining up with TRBD1. The CDR3 has 15 residues. V dropped 6 bases and J dropped 6; count of bases not matched to a gene: 7. Germline values: CDR1 MGHDK, CDR2 SYGVNS. The CDR3 DNA is TGTGCCAGCAGAGGACAGGGGGAATATTATGAAAAACTGTTTTTT. It yields the protein CASRGQGEYYEKLFF.

This clone appeared once. The genes are TRBV7-9 and TRBJ2-7; TRBD2 matches 7 bases. Germline lookup yields CDR1 SEHNR and CDR2 FQNEAQ (reference sequence). This CDR3 is built from 16 residues. Trimming removed 4 bases from V and 2 bases from J; junction bases left unmatched: 11. The CDR3 region has the DNA TGTGCCAGCAGCTCCCCGACTAGCAGAAATACCTACGAGCAGTACTTC. The encoded protein is CASSSPTSRNTYEQYF.